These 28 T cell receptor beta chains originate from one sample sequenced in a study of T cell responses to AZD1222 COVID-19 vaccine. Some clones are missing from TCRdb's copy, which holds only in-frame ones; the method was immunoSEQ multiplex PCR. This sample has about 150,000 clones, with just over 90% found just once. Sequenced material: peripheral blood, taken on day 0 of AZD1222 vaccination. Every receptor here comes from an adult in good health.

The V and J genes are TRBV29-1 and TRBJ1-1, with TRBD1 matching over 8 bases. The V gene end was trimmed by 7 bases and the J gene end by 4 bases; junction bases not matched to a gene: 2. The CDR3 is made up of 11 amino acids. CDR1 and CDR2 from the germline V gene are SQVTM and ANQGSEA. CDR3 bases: TGCAGCGCCGACAGGGGCACTGAAGCTTTCTTT. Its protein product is CSADRGTEAFF.

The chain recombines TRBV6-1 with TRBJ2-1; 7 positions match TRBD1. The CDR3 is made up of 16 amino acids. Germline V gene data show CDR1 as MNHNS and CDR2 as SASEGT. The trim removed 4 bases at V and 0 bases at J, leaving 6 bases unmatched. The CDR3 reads CASSGSRDSSYNEQFF. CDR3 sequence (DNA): TGTGCCAGCAGTGGCTCTCGGGACAGCTCCTACAATGAGCAGTTCTTC.

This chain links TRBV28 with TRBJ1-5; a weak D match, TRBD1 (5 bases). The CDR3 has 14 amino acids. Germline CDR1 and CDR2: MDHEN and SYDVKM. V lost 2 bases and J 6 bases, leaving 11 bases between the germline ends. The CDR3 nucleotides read TGTGCCAGCAGTTTAAGCTTGGGGGGTCAGCCCCAGCATTTT. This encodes CASSLSLGGQPQHF. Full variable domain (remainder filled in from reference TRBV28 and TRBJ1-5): DVKVTQSSRYLVKRTGEKVFLECVQDMDHENMFWYRQDPGLGLRLIYFSYDVKMKEKGDIPEGYSVSREKKERFSLILESASTNQTSMYLCASSLSLGGQPQHFGDGTRLSIL.

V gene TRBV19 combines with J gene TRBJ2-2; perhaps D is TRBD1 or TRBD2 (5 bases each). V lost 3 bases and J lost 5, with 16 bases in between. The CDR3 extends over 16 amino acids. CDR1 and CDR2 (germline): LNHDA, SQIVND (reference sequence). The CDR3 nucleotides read TGTGCCAGTAGTATCGAGTCGGGGCAAGGGACCGGGGAGCTGTTTTTT. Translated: CASSIESGQGTGELFF.

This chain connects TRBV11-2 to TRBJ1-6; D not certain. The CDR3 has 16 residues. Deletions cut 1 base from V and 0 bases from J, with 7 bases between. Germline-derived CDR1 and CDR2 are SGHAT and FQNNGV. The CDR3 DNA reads TGTGCCAGCAGCTTAGTGTCAAGCTCCTATAATTCACCCCTCCACTTT. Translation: CASSLVSSSYNSPLHF.

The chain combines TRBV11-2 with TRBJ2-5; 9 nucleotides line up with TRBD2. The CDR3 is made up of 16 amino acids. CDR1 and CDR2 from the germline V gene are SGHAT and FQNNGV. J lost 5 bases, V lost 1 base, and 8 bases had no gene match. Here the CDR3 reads CASSLVGGRAPETQYF. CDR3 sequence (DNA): TGTGCCAGCAGCTTAGTAGGCGGGAGGGCCCCGGAGACCCAGTACTTC.

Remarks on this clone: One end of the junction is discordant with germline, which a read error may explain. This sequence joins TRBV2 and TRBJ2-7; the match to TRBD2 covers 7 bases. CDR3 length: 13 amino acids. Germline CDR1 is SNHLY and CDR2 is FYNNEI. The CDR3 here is CATSRGGEVEQYF. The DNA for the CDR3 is TGTGCCACCAGTCGTGGGGGGGAGGTCGAGCAGTACTTC.

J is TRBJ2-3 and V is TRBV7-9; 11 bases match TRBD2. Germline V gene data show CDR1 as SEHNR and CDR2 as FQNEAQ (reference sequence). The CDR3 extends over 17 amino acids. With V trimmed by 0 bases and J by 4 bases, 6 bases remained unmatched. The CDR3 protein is CASSLAASGRLSDTQYF. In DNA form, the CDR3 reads TGTGCCAGCAGCTTAGCGGCTAGCGGGAGGTTATCAGATACGCAGTATTTT.

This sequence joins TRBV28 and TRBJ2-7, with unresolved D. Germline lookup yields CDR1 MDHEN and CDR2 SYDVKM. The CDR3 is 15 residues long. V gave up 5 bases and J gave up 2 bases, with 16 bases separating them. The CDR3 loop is CASSIYPITAYEQYF. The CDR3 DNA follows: TGTGCCAGCAGTATCTACCCCATTACTGCCTACGAGCAGTACTTC. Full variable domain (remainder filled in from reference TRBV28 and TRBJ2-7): DVKVTQSSRYLVKRTGEKVFLECVQDMDHENMFWYRQDPGLGLRLIYFSYDVKMKEKGDIPEGYSVSREKKERFSLILESASTNQTSMYLCASSIYPITAYEQYFGPGTRLTVT.

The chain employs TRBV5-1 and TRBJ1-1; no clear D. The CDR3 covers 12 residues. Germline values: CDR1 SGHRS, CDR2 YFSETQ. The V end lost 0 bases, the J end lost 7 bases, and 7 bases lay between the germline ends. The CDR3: CASSLGKSEAFF. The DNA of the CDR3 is TGCGCCAGCAGCTTGGGAAAGAGTGAAGCTTTCTTT.

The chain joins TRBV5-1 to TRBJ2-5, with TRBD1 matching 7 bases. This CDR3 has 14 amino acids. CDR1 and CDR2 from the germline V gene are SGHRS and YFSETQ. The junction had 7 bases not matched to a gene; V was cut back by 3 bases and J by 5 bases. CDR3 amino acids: CASSSTDRVETQYF. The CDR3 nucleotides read TGCGCCAGCAGCTCGACCGACAGGGTGGAGACCCAGTACTTC.

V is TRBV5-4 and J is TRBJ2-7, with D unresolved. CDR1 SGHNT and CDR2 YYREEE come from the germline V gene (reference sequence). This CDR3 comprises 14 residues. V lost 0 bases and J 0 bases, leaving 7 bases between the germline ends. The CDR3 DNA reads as TGTGCCAGCAGCTTGGCCCCTTTCTCCTACGAGCAGTACTTC. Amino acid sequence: CASSLAPFSYEQYF.

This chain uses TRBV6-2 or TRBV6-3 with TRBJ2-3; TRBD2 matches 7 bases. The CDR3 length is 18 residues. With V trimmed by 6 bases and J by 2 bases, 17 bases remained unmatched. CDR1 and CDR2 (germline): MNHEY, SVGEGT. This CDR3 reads CASSPDYFVGRATDTQYF. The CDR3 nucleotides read TGTGCCAGCAGCCCCGATTATTTTGTGGGGAGGGCCACAGATACGCAGTATTTT.

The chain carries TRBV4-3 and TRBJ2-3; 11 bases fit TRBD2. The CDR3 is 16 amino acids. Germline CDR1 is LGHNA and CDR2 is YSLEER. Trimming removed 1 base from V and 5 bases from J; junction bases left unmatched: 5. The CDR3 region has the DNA TGCGCCAGCAGCCAAGGTTTACTAGCGGGAGAAGATACGCAGTATTTT. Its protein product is CASSQGLLAGEDTQYF.

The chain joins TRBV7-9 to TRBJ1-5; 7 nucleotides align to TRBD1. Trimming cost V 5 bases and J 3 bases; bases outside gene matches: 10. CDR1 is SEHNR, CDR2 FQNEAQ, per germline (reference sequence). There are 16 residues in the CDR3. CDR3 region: CASSLGAGGFNQPQHF. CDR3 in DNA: TGTGCCAGCAGCCTGGGGGCAGGGGGGTTCAATCAGCCCCAGCATTTT.

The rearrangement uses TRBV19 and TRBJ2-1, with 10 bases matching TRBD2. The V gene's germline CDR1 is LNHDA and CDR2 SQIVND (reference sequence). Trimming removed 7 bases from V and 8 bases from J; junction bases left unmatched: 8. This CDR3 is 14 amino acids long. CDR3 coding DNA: TGTGCCAGTACCCCTAGCGGGAGTTGGGATGAGCAGTTCTTC. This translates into CASTPSGSWDEQFF.

CDR3 nucleotide sequence: TGTGCCACCAGCAGAGGGAGAGGTGTCTCCTATAATTCACCCCTCCACTTT. It translates to CATSRGRGVSYNSPLHF. The chain uses TRBV15 and TRBJ1-6; no firm D call. V lost 1 base to trimming and J lost 0 bases, with 10 bases between them. The CDR3 consists of 17 residues. CDR1 is LNHNV and CDR2 is YYDKDF in the germline V gene (reference sequence).

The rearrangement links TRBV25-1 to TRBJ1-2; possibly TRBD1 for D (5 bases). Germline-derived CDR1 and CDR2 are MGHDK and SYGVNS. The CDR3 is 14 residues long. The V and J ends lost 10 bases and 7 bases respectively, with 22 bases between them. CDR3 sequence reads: CATTPGPESGGYTF. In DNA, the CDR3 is TGTGCCACCACTCCGGGGCCGGAGTCGGGTGGCTACACCTTC.

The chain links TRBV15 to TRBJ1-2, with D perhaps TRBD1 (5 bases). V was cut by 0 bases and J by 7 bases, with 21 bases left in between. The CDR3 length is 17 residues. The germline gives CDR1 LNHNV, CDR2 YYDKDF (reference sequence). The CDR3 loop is CATSRDPGGSRDPGYTF. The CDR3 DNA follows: TGTGCCACCAGCAGAGATCCGGGGGGGAGCAGGGATCCTGGCTACACCTTC.

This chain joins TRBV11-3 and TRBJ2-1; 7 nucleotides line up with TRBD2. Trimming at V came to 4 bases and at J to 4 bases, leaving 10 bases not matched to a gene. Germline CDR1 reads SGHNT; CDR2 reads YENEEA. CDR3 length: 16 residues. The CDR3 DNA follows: TGTGCCAGCAGCTCACAAAGCGGGACCGCATACAATGAGCAGTTCTTC. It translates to CASSSQSGTAYNEQFF.

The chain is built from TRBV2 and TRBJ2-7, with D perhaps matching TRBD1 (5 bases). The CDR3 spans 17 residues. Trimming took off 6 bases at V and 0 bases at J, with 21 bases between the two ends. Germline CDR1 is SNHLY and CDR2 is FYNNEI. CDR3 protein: CASSEAKDTPSSYEQYF. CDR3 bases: TGTGCCAGCAGCGAGGCCAAGGACACCCCCTCCTCCTACGAGCAGTACTTC.

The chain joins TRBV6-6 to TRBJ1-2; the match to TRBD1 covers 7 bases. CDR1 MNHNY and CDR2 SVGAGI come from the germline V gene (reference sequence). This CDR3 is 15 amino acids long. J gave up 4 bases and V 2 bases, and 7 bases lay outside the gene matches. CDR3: CASSYHTTGPYGYTF. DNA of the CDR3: TGTGCCAGCAGTTACCACACGACAGGGCCCTATGGCTACACCTTC.

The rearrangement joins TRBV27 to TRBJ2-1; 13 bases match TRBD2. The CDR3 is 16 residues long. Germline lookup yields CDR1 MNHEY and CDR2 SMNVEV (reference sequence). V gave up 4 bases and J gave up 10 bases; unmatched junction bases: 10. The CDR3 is CASSWGWTSGSNEQFF. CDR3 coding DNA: TGTGCCAGCAGTTGGGGGTGGACTAGCGGGAGTAACGAGCAGTTCTTC.

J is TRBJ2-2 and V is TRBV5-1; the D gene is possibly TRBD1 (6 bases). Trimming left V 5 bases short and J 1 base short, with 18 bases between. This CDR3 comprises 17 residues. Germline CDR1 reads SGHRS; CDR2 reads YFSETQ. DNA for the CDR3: TGCGCCAGCAGGGAGCGCAGGGGAACAAGGAACACCGGGGAGCTGTTTTTT. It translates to CASRERRGTRNTGELFF.

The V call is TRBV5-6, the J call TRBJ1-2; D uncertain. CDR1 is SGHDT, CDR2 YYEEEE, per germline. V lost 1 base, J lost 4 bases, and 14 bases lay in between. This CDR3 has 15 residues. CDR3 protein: CASSLQHPSSYGYTF. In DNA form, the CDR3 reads TGTGCCAGCAGCTTGCAACACCCGTCGAGCTATGGCTACACCTTC.

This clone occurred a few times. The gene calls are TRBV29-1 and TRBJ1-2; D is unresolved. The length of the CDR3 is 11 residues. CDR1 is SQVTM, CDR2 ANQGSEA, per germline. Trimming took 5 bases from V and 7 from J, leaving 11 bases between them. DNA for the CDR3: TGCAGCGTTCCCGGGCAAGGTGGCTACACCTTC. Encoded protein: CSVPGQGGYTF.

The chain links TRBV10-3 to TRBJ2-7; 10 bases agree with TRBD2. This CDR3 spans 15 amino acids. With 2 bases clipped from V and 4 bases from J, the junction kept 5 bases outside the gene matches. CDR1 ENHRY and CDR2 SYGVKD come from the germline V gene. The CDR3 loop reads CAISETSGKLYEQYF. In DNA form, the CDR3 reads TGTGCCATCAGTGAGACTAGCGGGAAGCTATACGAGCAGTACTTC.

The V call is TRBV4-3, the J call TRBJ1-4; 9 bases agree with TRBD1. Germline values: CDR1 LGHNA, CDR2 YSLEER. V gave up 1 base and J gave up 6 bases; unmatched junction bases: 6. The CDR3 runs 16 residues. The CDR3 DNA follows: TGCGCCAGCAGCCAAGGTCCGGGACAGGGTGATGAAAAACTGTTTTTT. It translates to CASSQGPGQGDEKLFF.